The clone carrying this T cell receptor beta chain was seen only a few times. Its antigen is not identified. This sample stems from a study of T cell repertoires in cytomegalovirus infection. There are 17 residues in the CDR3. Trimming cost V 0 bases and J 4 bases; bases outside gene matches: 7. The germline V gene encodes CDR1 WNHNN and CDR2 SYGVQD (reference sequence). One entry per CDR3 protein, called by TCRdb with MiXCR from the reads. The sample holds 370,000 or so distinct CDR3 sequences, 34% seen once. The chain employs TRBV10-1 and TRBJ2-2, with TRBD2 identical over 8 bases. Material: cultured PBMCs, obtained from culture after CMV antigen stimulation. The receptor's source is a human donor in good health (CMV status not recorded). Some clones in this sample may be carry-over from other donors' samples. In DNA, the CDR3 is TGCGCCAGCAGTGAGTCCCCTCGGGGGGGGACCACCGGGGAGCTGTTTTTT. Protein: CASSESPRGGTTGELFF.